The 18 T cell receptor beta chains in this list originate from one sample, sequenced in a study of cytomegalovirus exposure and HLA in healthy donors. Primers included in the PCR were 60 Vbeta and 13 Jbeta primers. The method was immunoSEQ multiplex PCR; TCRdb's version includes in-frame clones alone and lacks a portion of them. Of some 200,000 clones in the sample, approximately 65% are singletons; the top ten hold roughly 2.9%. The material sequenced was PBMCs. All receptors derive from a man aged 35 to 55 in good health and CMV-seronegative.

The gene calls are TRBV9 and TRBJ2-2, with 9 bases that match TRBD1. CDR1 SGDLS and CDR2 YYNGEE come from the germline V gene. With V trimmed by 0 bases and J by 1 base, 13 bases remained unmatched. The CDR3 spans 20 residues. Here the CDR3 DNA reads TGTGCCAGCAGCGTAGGGGTGGGGACCGGGACAGGGAAGAACACCGGGGAGCTGTTTTTT. It translates to CASSVGVGTGTGKNTGELFF.

The chain joins TRBV30 to TRBJ1-6; tentative D call: TRBD1 (5 bases). The CDR3 contains 15 residues. Trimming took off 1 base at V and 3 bases at J, with 10 bases between the two ends. CDR1 is GTSNPN and CDR2 is SVGIG in the germline V gene (reference sequence). This CDR3 is CAWSGRARYNSPLHF. DNA of the CDR3: TGTGCCTGGAGTGGCAGGGCCCGCTATAATTCACCCCTCCACTTT.

This clone was counted only a few times. The gene calls are TRBV7-2 and TRBJ1-5; 7 bases are shared with TRBD1. Losses at the gene ends were 0 bases for V and 3 bases for J; bases not matched to a gene: 5. Germline V gene sequence: CDR1 SGHTA, CDR2 FQGNSA. The CDR3 sequence is 16 residues long. In DNA form, the CDR3 reads TGTGCCAGCAGCTTAGCCGGACAGGATTACAATCAGCCCCAGCATTTT. The encoded protein is CASSLAGQDYNQPQHF.

The chain combines TRBV5-4 with TRBJ1-2; TRBD1 might be the D (6 bases). V shed 2 bases and J shed 4 bases, with 12 bases lying between them. This CDR3 is 14 amino acids long. Looked up from germline, CDR1 is SGHNT and CDR2 is YYREEE (reference sequence). Here the CDR3 reads CASSFAQGGYGYTF. CDR3 bases: TGTGCCAGCAGCTTCGCACAGGGTGGCTATGGCTACACCTTC. Full variable domain (missing parts from reference TRBV5-4 and TRBJ1-2): ETGVTQSPTHLIKTRGQQVTLRCSSQSGHNTVSWYQQALGQGPQFIFQYYREEENGRGNFPPRFSGLQFPNYSSELNVNALELDDSALYLCASSFAQGGYGYTFGSGTRLTVV.

Here the CDR3 DNA reads TGTGCCAGCAGCCAAGCAGGGGGCGATGGGTCCTACGAGCAGTACTTC. Translation: CASSQAGGDGSYEQYF. V gene TRBV4-2 combines with J gene TRBJ2-7; 8 bases fit TRBD1. Germline V gene sequence: CDR1 LGHNA, CDR2 YNFKEQ. CDR3 length equals 16 residues. J was trimmed by 1 base and V by 1 base; bases with no gene match: 6.

The chain has TRBV10-3 and TRBJ1-3; D perhaps matches TRBD1 (5 bases). Germline lookup yields CDR1 ENHRY and CDR2 SYGVKD. Trimming removed 0 bases from V and 8 bases from J, with 14 bases in between. There are 15 residues in the CDR3. CDR3 sequence reads: CAISESEGPGDTIYF. The CDR3 DNA follows: TGTGCCATCAGTGAGTCCGAAGGACCGGGGGACACCATATATTTT.

The chain is built from TRBV5-4 and TRBJ2-7; TRBD2 is a possible D gene (6 bases). V was pared by 4 bases and J by 7 bases, with 15 bases between. Germline CDR1 SGHNT, CDR2 YYREEE (reference sequence). This CDR3 has 13 amino acids. This CDR3 is CASSPGSRLEQYF. CDR3 nucleotides: TGTGCCAGCAGCCCCGGGAGCCGACTGGAGCAGTACTTC.

The rearrangement uses TRBV6-5 and TRBJ1-2; the match to TRBD1 covers 9 bases. The germline V gene encodes CDR1 MNHEY and CDR2 SVGAGI. Trimming at V came to 5 bases and at J to 5 bases, leaving 3 bases not matched to a gene. CDR3 length equals 13 residues. This chain's CDR3 is CASSKQGAYGYTF. In nucleotides, the CDR3 is TGTGCCAGCAGTAAACAGGGGGCGTATGGCTACACCTTC.

The chain joins TRBV27 to TRBJ2-1, with TRBD2 as a possible D gene (5 bases). This CDR3 is built from 14 residues. In germline, CDR1 is MNHEY, CDR2 SMNVEV (reference sequence). V lost 5 bases, J lost 3 bases, and 11 bases lay in between. In nucleotides, the CDR3 is TGTGCCAGCAGTACCGGGAAAAACTACAATGAGCAGTTCTTC. It codes for CASSTGKNYNEQFF.

The chain couples TRBV28 to TRBJ1-6; TRBD1 might be the D (6 bases). The CDR3 totals 14 residues. CDR1 is MDHEN and CDR2 is SYDVKM in the germline V gene. V dropped 5 bases and J dropped 5 bases, with 10 bases sitting between them. CDR3 amino acids: CASSRYRDNSPLHF. CDR3 coding DNA: TGTGCCAGCAGTAGATACAGGGATAATTCACCCCTCCACTTT.

The sample holds a few counts of this clone. The chain recombines TRBV4-2 with TRBJ2-3; no firm D call. V was pared by 0 bases and J by 4 bases, with 8 bases between. Per germline, CDR1 LGHNA and CDR2 YNFKEQ. The CDR3 loop spans 14 amino acids. The CDR3 here is CASSQDGGPDTQYF. The CDR3 nucleotides are TGTGCCAGCAGCCAAGATGGCGGCCCAGATACGCAGTATTTT.

The chain uses TRBV30 and TRBJ2-7, with D maybe TRBD2 (5 bases). Germline V CDR1 and CDR2: GTSNPN, SVGIG (reference sequence). This CDR3 has 13 residues. The chain's CDR3 is CAGRPPPGFKQYF. DNA for the CDR3: TGTGCTGGGAGACCCCCCCCCGGTTTCAAGCAGTACTTC.

Turning to this clone: The same CDR3 can be traced to other DNA sequences in this sample. This chain uses TRBV5-1 with TRBJ2-2, with 9 bases matching TRBD1. After removal of 5 bases from V and 4 bases from J, the junction contained 6 bases not matched to a gene. The CDR3 is 15 amino acids. Germline V gives CDR1 SGHRS, CDR2 YFSETQ. Written as DNA, the CDR3 is TGCGCCAGCAGTCCAGGGACAGGGCGCACCGGGGAGCTGTTTTTT. Protein product: CASSPGTGRTGELFF.

Turning to this clone: Other DNA sequences in this specimen translate into the identical CDR3. This chain uses TRBV6-1 with TRBJ2-7; 8 bases fit TRBD1. V lost 1 base to trimming and J lost 2 bases; unmatched junction nucleotides: 4. This CDR3 contains 15 residues. Germline-derived CDR1 and CDR2 are MNHNS and SASEGT. The DNA for the CDR3 is TGTGCCAGCAGTGAAGGACAGGGGCCGGCCTACGAGCAGTACTTC. It translates to CASSEGQGPAYEQYF.

This clone was observed a handful of times. The rearrangement uses TRBV7-3 and TRBJ2-1, with a weak D call TRBD1 (5 bases). The CDR3 extends over 11 amino acids. Germline CDR1 SGHTA, CDR2 FQGTGA. Trimming pared 5 bases from V and 8 bases from J, leaving 7 bases between. The CDR3 region has the DNA TGTGCCAGCAGCCAAGGGGATGAGCAGTTCTTC. It is translated as CASSQGDEQFF.

J is TRBJ1-2 and V is TRBV6-1, with D perhaps matching TRBD1 (5 bases). The length of the CDR3 is 15 residues. V lost 1 base and J 1 base, leaving 10 bases between the germline ends. CDR1 is MNHNS, CDR2 SASEGT, per germline. The CDR3 here is CASSEEAGLNYGYTF. DNA for the CDR3: TGTGCCAGCAGTGAAGAGGCAGGGCTTAACTATGGCTACACCTTC.

The genes are TRBV6-1 and TRBJ2-5; tentative D call: TRBD1 (6 bases). The DNA end is a closer match to TRBJ2-7, so the J assignment may be wrong. Germline CDR1 MNHNS, CDR2 SASEGT. The CDR3 loop spans 13 amino acids. The CDR3 is CASSEGTAYEQYF. The DNA of the CDR3 is TGTGCCAGCAGTGAAGGGACAGCCTACGAGCAGTACTTC.

About this clone: A read error may account for a junction end that differs from germline. The chain joins TRBV7-9 to TRBJ2-7; maybe TRBD2 (7 bases). The CDR3 is 17 residues long. CDR1 and CDR2 from the germline V gene are SEHNR and FQNEAQ (reference sequence). CDR3 DNA sequence: TGTTCCAGCCAATCCTGGGGGGGCGTTGTTTGGGGCTACGAGCAGTACTTC. The encoded protein is CSSQSWGGVVWGYEQYF. Supplemented by reference TRBV7-9 and TRBJ2-7, the full variable domain reads DTGVSQNPRHKITKRGQNVTFRCDPISEHNRLYWYRQTLGQGPEFLTYFQNEAQLEKSRLLSDRFSAERPKGSFSTLEIQRTEQGDSAMYLCSSQSWGGVVWGYEQYFGPGTRLTVT.